The clone carrying this T cell receptor (beta chain) has only a few counts. The antigen is unknown. A quantitative 5'-RACE method, one with molecular barcodes, was used to make TCR beta libraries. A single record per CDR3 protein comes from TCRdb applying MiXCR to the 5' RACE reads. Of roughly 440,000 distinct CDR3 sequences in the sample, over 15% are singletons; the top ten hold approximately 1%. The data belong to a study of CD8 T cells in ankylosing spondylitis. Study-level results: Matched ankylosing spondylitis synovial fluid reportedly showed significant enrichment of disease-linked clones. Seemingly characteristic of ankylosing spondylitis blood was a TCR beta motif consisting of several highly homologous variants. There were earlier reports of some motif variants in reactive arthritis synovial fluid and blood. In peripheral blood, disease-linked CD8+ clones occurred at relatively low frequencies.

The CDR3 is 14 amino acids. The J segment lost 5 bases and the V segment lost 1 base, leaving 2 bases of the junction unmatched. The germline V gene has CDR1 LGHNA and CDR2 YNFKEQ. The receptor was isolated from a male donor with ankylosing spondylitis. The sample consisted of blood, either unsorted or a sorted T cell fraction (not recorded which). The chain joins TRBV4-2 to TRBJ2-1, with TRBD2 matching 7 bases. The CDR3 DNA sequence: TGTGCCAGCAGCCAAGTCGGGGGGAACAATGAGCAGTTCTTC. Protein sequence: CASSQVGGNNEQFF.